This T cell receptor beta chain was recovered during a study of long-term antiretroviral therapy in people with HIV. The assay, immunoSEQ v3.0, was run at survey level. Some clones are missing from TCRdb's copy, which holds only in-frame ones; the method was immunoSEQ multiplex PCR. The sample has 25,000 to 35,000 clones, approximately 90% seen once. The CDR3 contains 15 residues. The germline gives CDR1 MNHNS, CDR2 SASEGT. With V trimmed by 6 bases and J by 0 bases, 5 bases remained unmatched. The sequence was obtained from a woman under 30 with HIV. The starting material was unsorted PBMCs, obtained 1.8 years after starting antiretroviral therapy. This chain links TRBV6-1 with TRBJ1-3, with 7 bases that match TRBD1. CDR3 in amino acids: CASRSGTVSGNTIYF. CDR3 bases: TGTGCCAGCAGATCCGGGACAGTCTCTGGAAACACCATATATTTT.